The 26 T cell receptor beta chains presented below share a single source sample, sequenced in a study of T cells in Graves' hyperthyroidism and ophthalmopathy. From RNA transcripts, TCR beta CDR3 regions were amplified. First-round RT-PCR with HTBI primers amplified the TCR CDR3 region. TCRdb called the multiplex PCR reads again in MiXCR, with one record for every CDR3 protein. The data contain roughly 500,000 distinct CDR3 sequences, around 50% of them singletons. Material for sequencing was peripheral blood or thyroid tissue (not recorded which). The source of these receptors is an adult woman with Graves' disease, either hyperthyroidism or ophthalmopathy (not recorded which).

There are many counts of this clonotype. The V call is TRBV2, the J call TRBJ2-5, with 8 nucleotides matching TRBD1. V lost 6 bases to trimming and J lost 5 bases; unmatched junction nucleotides: 14. The CDR3 length is 16 residues. The germline CDR1 and CDR2 sequences are SNHLY and FYNNEI. Here the CDR3 reads CASSEGRQGAWETQYF. The CDR3 bases are TGTGCCAGCAGCGAGGGACGGCAGGGGGCATGGGAGACCCAGTACTTC.

The chain is built from TRBV29-1 and TRBJ1-3; possibly TRBD1 for D (5 bases). Trimming cost V 5 bases and J 8 bases, with 13 bases left between them. Germline V gene data show CDR1 as SQVTM and CDR2 as ANQGSEA. CDR3 length: 12 residues. For the CDR3, the DNA is TGCAGCGTTACCGGGACGAGGGACACCATATATTTT. Its translation is CSVTGTRDTIYF.

This clonotype was counted only a few times. The chain couples TRBV5-1 to TRBJ1-2, with D uncertain. V gave up 1 base and J gave up 3 bases, with 4 bases separating them. Germline CDR1 reads SGHRS; CDR2 reads YFSETQ. There are 12 residues in the CDR3. CDR3 coding DNA: TGCGCCAGCAGCTTGCCCCACTATGGCTACACCTTC. Amino acid sequence: CASSLPHYGYTF.

V is TRBV5-5 and J is TRBJ1-4; the D is unclear. The CDR3 is 16 amino acids. The ends were cut back, 7 bases at V and 5 bases at J, with 21 bases in the middle. In germline, CDR1 is SGHKS, CDR2 YYEKEE (reference sequence). CDR3 region: CASGRGTQSRNEKLFF. The CDR3 DNA is TGTGCCAGCGGACGGGGAACACAGAGCCGGAATGAAAAACTGTTTTTT.

This chain uses TRBV6-1 with TRBJ1-2; TRBD1 matches 8 bases. After removal of 1 base from V and 4 bases from J, the junction contained 5 bases not matched to a gene. The CDR3 length is 15 residues. From germline, CDR1 is MNHNS and CDR2 SASEGT. The CDR3 here is CASSEGPGGFYGYTF. In DNA form, the CDR3 reads TGTGCCAGCAGTGAAGGCCCAGGGGGCTTCTATGGCTACACCTTC.

This clonotype was recorded a few times. CDR3 in amino acids: CATSVGGGRGDTQYF. For the CDR3, the DNA is TGTGCCACCAGTGTAGGGGGAGGCCGGGGAGATACGCAGTATTTT. The chain combines TRBV24-1 with TRBJ2-3; possibly TRBD1 or TRBD2 for D (6 bases each). CDR1 is KGHDR, CDR2 SFDVKD, per germline. CDR3 length: 15 residues. The V end lost 5 bases, the J end lost 5 bases, and 16 bases lay between the germline ends.

This clonotype was picked up one time. This chain connects TRBV2 to TRBJ1-5, with D possibly being TRBD1 (5 bases). V shed 8 bases and J shed 2 bases, with 10 bases lying between them. Per germline, CDR1 SNHLY and CDR2 FYNNEI. This CDR3 comprises 13 residues. The CDR3 region has the DNA TGTGCCAGCGGGGGGTCTGGCAATCAGCCCCAGCATTTT. This encodes CASGGSGNQPQHF.

This clonotype has more than one count but fewer than ten. The chain links TRBV2 to TRBJ1-1, with D maybe TRBD1 (5 bases). The length of the CDR3 is 11 residues. Germline V CDR1 and CDR2: SNHLY, FYNNEI. Here the CDR3 DNA reads TGTGCTAGACGAGGGGATCCTGAAGCTTTCTTT. As protein: CARRGDPEAFF.

This clonotype has at least ten counts. The chain joins TRBV29-1 to TRBJ2-5, with 8 bases lining up with TRBD2. Per germline, CDR1 SQVTM and CDR2 ANQGSEA. The CDR3 covers 16 residues. With 1 base clipped from V and 1 base from J, the junction kept 8 bases outside the gene matches. This CDR3 reads CSVEGRFGRAQETQYF. The CDR3 DNA reads TGCAGCGTTGAAGGTCGGTTCGGGAGGGCCCAAGAGACCCAGTACTTC.

This clonotype was observed at least ten times. This chain links TRBV7-3 with TRBJ2-5; D ambiguous. Trimming shortened V by 3 bases and J by 7 bases, and 9 bases separated the two germline ends. The CDR3 is 12 residues long. Per the germline V gene, CDR1 is SGHTA and CDR2 is FQGTGA. The DNA for the CDR3 is TGTGCCAGCAGCTTGGACCCGGGGACCCAGTACTTC. Its translation is CASSLDPGTQYF. The whole variable domain, filled in from reference TRBV7-3 and TRBJ2-5, reads GAGVSQTPSNKVTEKGKYVELRCDPISGHTALYWYRQSLGQGPEFLIYFQGTGAADDSGLPNDRFFAVRPEGSVSTLKIQRTERGDSAVYLCASSLDPGTQYFGPGTRLLVL.

The chain has TRBV20-1 and TRBJ2-7; maybe TRBD1 (6 bases). V lost 6 bases and J lost 3, with 9 bases in between. This CDR3 has 11 residues. Germline CDR1 and CDR2: DFQATT and SNEGSKA (reference sequence). The CDR3 coding sequence is TGCAGTGCCGGCAGGGGCTACGAGCAGTACTTC. Amino acid sequence: CSAGRGYEQYF.

The table lists this clonotype with many counts. J is TRBJ1-1 and V is TRBV2; TRBD1 might be the D (5 bases). V lost 6 bases and J lost 3, with 8 bases in between. This CDR3 is built from 12 residues. Germline CDR1 reads SNHLY; CDR2 reads FYNNEI. DNA of the CDR3: TGTGCCAGCAGAGGGGACTACACTGAAGCTTTCTTT. Protein product: CASRGDYTEAFF.

The chain is built from TRBV7-2 and TRBJ1-6; perhaps TRBD1 as D (6 bases). Trimming shortened V by 6 bases and J by 7 bases, and 16 bases separated the two germline ends. The CDR3 is made up of 15 amino acids. Germline V gene sequence: CDR1 SGHTA, CDR2 FQGNSA. The CDR3 DNA reads as TGTGCCAGCAGTTCCCCAGGGGACCCCAATTCACCCCTCCACTTT. As protein: CASSSPGDPNSPLHF.

This clonotype was seen many times. CDR3 sequence: CASRRAGGHYEQYF. The CDR3 DNA reads TGTGCCAGCAGGAGAGCGGGAGGACACTACGAGCAGTACTTC. The rearrangement joins TRBV6-1 to TRBJ2-7; 9 bases are shared with TRBD2. V lost 6 bases, J lost 3 bases, and 6 bases stayed unmatched. Looked up from germline, CDR1 is MNHNS and CDR2 is SASEGT. The CDR3 runs to 14 residues.

The rearrangement uses TRBV20-1 and TRBJ1-1; TRBD1 might be the D (5 bases). Trimming took off 7 bases at V and 10 bases at J, with 22 bases between the two ends. Germline V gene sequence: CDR1 DFQATT, CDR2 SNEGSKA (reference sequence). The CDR3 runs 13 residues. CDR3 protein: CSVPENSGQGAFF. The CDR3 DNA sequence: TGCAGTGTTCCCGAAAACTCGGGGCAGGGAGCTTTCTTT.

The chain employs TRBV20-1 and TRBJ1-5; no definite D call. The V and J ends lost 4 bases and 3 bases respectively, with 10 bases between them. CDR3 length: 13 residues. Germline V gene lookup returns CDR1 DFQATT and CDR2 SNEGSKA (reference sequence). Written as DNA, the CDR3 is TGCAGTGCTAAAGAGAGTTCCAATCAGCCCCAGCATTTT. The encoded protein is CSAKESSNQPQHF.

This clonotype was detected ten times or more. The gene calls are TRBV6-5 and TRBJ1-5; 7 nucleotides align to TRBD1. The V segment lost 4 bases and the J segment 5 bases; nucleotides outside the gene matches: 14. CDR1 MNHEY and CDR2 SVGAGI come from the germline V gene. This CDR3 is built from 17 residues. The CDR3 DNA reads TGTGCCAGCAGTTCTAAGGGGGCGTGGACGGGCGATCAGCCCCAGCATTTT. It encodes CASSSKGAWTGDQPQHF.

The rearrangement joins TRBV2 to TRBJ1-1; possible D gene TRBD1, 6 bases. Trimming removed 4 bases from V and 5 bases from J, with 14 bases in between. This CDR3 comprises 14 residues. Germline CDR1 is SNHLY and CDR2 is FYNNEI. CDR3 sequence: CASSVGQMETEAFF. The CDR3 region has the DNA TGTGCCAGCAGTGTGGGACAAATGGAGACTGAAGCTTTCTTT.

This clonotype showed up just a few times. The rearrangement links TRBV7-2 to TRBJ2-7; 9 bases are shared with TRBD1. Germline values: CDR1 SGHTA, CDR2 FQGNSA. The V gene end was trimmed by 4 bases and the J gene end by 5 bases; junction bases not matched to a gene: 6. The CDR3 spans 14 residues. CDR3 bases: TGTGCCAGCAGCTCACAGGGGGCGCAGGACGAGCAGTACTTC. As protein: CASSSQGAQDEQYF.

At least ten counts were recorded for this clonotype. The chain is built from TRBV14 and TRBJ1-6; D not certain. The CDR3 is 15 residues long. Per the germline V gene, CDR1 is SGHDN and CDR2 is FVKESK. The V end lost 1 base, the J end lost 6 bases, and 10 bases lay between the germline ends. CDR3 protein: CASSQGYEGNSPLHF. The CDR3 DNA reads TGTGCCAGCAGCCAAGGGTACGAGGGTAATTCACCCCTCCACTTT.

The chain has TRBV20-1 and TRBJ2-7; no clear D gene. Trimming removed 4 bases from V and 2 bases from J, with 12 bases in between. The CDR3 sequence is 13 residues long. Germline lookup yields CDR1 DFQATT and CDR2 SNEGSKA (reference sequence). This CDR3 reads CSAKATLTYEQYF. The CDR3 bases are TGCAGTGCTAAGGCCACACTCACCTACGAGCAGTACTTC.

A few counts support this clonotype. The rearrangement links TRBV6-1 to TRBJ1-4; D unresolved. This CDR3 contains 13 residues. V lost 5 bases, J lost 0 bases, and 4 bases lay in between. Germline V CDR1 and CDR2: MNHNS, SASEGT. CDR3 DNA sequence: TGTGCCAGCAGTATCACAACTAATGAAAAACTGTTTTTT. Its protein product is CASSITTNEKLFF.

The genes are TRBV10-3 and TRBJ1-1, with D perhaps TRBD1 (6 bases). Deletions cut 6 bases from V and 0 bases from J, with 14 bases between. The CDR3 is made up of 15 amino acids. From germline, CDR1 is ENHRY and CDR2 SYGVKD. The DNA for the CDR3 is TGTGCCATCAGGCTTACCACAGGGTTGAACACTGAAGCTTTCTTT. Translation gives CAIRLTTGLNTEAFF.

The genes are TRBV9 and TRBJ1-1, with 7 bases matching TRBD1. V dropped 0 bases and J dropped 11; count of bases not matched to a gene: 7. The CDR3 contains 13 residues. The V gene's germline CDR1 is SGDLS and CDR2 YYNGEE. CDR3 protein: CASSVASGTEAFF. CDR3 coding DNA: TGTGCCAGCAGCGTAGCCTCGGGGACAGAGGCTTTCTTT.

V gene TRBV6-1 combines with J gene TRBJ2-2, with D tentatively TRBD1 (5 bases). With 3 bases removed from V and 7 bases from J, the gap between germline ends came to 12 bases. This CDR3 has 14 residues. The germline gives CDR1 MNHNS, CDR2 SASEGT. DNA of the CDR3: TGTGCCAGCAGTGACAAGGGGTGGGACGGGGAGCTGTTTTTT. It is translated as CASSDKGWDGELFF.

The V call is TRBV24-1, the J call TRBJ2-2, with 8 positions matching TRBD2. This CDR3 comprises 14 residues. The germline gives CDR1 KGHDR, CDR2 SFDVKD. This CDR3 is CARSGTRGAGELFF. The CDR3 DNA sequence: TGTGCTAGATCCGGGACTAGGGGCGCCGGGGAGCTGTTTTTT.